This T cell receptor beta chain was captured in a study of T cell responses to AZD1222 COVID-19 vaccine. Here immunoSEQ multiplex PCR was the method, and the copy in TCRdb shows in-frame clones only, minus some. The sample yields some 110,000 clones, more than 75% seen once. This CDR3 contains 17 residues. The ends lost 1 base at V and 7 bases at J; junction bases unmatched: 9. Germline loops: CDR1 SGDLS, CDR2 YYNGEE. The sample holds a few counts of this clone. The sequence derives from an adult who received the AZD1222 COVID-19 vaccine. The chain links TRBV9 to TRBJ1-6, with TRBD1 matching 9 bases. The starting material was peripheral blood, obtained 28 days after the second AZD1222 dose. Here the CDR3 DNA reads TGTGCCAGCAGCGTAACGTCACGACAGGGGGGAAATTCACCCCTCCACTTT. Its translation: CASSVTSRQGGNSPLHF.